Given below is one T cell receptor (beta chain) in context. Per the germline V gene, CDR1 is SEHNR and CDR2 is FQNEAQ (reference sequence). V was clipped by 4 bases and J by 6 bases; unmatched bases: 4. This CDR3 is built from 13 residues. The data were obtained in a study of blood T cell repertoires in COVID-19. Study-wide background: There were acute and convalescent COVID-19 samples, and they came from the United States, Italy and Spain. PBMCs, B-cell-depleted T cells, or T cells were the source of the cDNA or gDNA that made up the material.

In the study's own analysis: Reference gene primer amplification gave nucleated cell count estimates. Here immunoSEQ multiplex PCR was the method, and the copy in TCRdb shows in-frame clones only, minus some. V and J calls and clone size are given by that table; D and trimming were obtained from the DNA. The sample consists of about 260,000 clones, approximately 82% of them appearing once. The V call is TRBV7-9, the J call TRBJ1-2; 8 nucleotides match TRBD1. Sequenced sample: peripheral blood. The clonotype originates from a man aged 55 to 69 who had recovered from COVID-19. CDR3 sequence reads: CASSSGQGDGYTF. CDR3 DNA sequence: TGTGCCAGCAGCTCAGGACAGGGCGATGGCTACACCTTC.